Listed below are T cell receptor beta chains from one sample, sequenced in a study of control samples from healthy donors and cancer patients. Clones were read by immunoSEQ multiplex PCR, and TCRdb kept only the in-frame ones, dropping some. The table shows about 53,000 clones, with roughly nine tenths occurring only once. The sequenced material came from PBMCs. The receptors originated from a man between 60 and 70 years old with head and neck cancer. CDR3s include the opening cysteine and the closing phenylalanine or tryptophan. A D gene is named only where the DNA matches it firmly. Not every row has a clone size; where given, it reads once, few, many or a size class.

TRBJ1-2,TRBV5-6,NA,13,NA,TGTGCCAGCAGCTCCCGGGGTAACTATGGCTACACCTTC,CASSSRGNYGYTF
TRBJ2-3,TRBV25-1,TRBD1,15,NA,TGTGCCAGCAGTAGGAAGGGGACAGGGGGAGATACGCAGTATTTT,CASSRKGTGGDTQYF
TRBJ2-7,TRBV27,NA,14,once,TGTGCCAGCAGTTTATCTAGGAATTCCTACGAGCAGTACTTC,CASSLSRNSYEQYF
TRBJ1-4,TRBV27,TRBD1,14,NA,TGTGCCAGCAGTTTGGACAGGGGTAATGAAAAACTGTTTTTT,CASSLDRGNEKLFF
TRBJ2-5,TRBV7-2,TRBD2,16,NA,TGTGCCAGCAGCTTAGGCTCTAGCGGGGGTGAAGAGACCCAGTACTTC,CASSLGSSGGEETQYF
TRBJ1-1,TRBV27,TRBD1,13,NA,TGTGCCAGCAGTTTCGACAGGGGAACTGAAGCTTTCTTT,CASSFDRGTEAFF
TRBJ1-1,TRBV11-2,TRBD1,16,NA,TGTGCCAGCAGCTTAGTTTCCAGGGGGGGCAACACTGAAGCTTTCTTT,CASSLVSRGGNTEAFF
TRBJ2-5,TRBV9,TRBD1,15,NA,TGTGCCAGCAGCGTTGGGACAGGGGCCCAAGAGACCCAGTACTTC,CASSVGTGAQETQYF
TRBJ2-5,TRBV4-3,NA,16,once,TGCGCCAGCAGCCAAAGGGCAGGTTCCTTGCAAGAGACCCAGTACTTC,CASSQRAGSLQETQYF
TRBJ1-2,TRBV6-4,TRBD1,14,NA,TGTGCCAGCAGGCCGGGACAGGCTAACTATGGCTACACCTTC,CASRPGQANYGYTF
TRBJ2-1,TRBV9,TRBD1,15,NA,TGTGCCAGCAGCGTAGTGGGACAGGCCTACAATGAGCAGTTCTTC,CASSVVGQAYNEQFF
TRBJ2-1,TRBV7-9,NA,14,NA,TGTGCCAGCAGCTTATCAGGGTCTTACAATGAGCAGTTCTTC,CASSLSGSYNEQFF
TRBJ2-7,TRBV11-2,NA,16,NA,TGTGCCAGCACCCCCAATTCCCAGGCGGGTACCTACGAGCAGTACTTC,CASTPNSQAGTYEQYF
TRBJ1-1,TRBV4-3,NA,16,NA,TGCGCCAGCAGCCAAGATTCAGGGGCTATGAACACTGAAGCTTTCTTT,CASSQDSGAMNTEAFF